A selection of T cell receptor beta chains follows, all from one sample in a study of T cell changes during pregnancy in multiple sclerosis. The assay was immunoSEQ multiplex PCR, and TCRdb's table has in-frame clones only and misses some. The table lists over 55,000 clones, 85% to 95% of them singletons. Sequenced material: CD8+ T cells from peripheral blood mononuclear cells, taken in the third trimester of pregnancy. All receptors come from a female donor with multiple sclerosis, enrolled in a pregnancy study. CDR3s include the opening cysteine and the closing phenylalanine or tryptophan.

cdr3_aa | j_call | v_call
CASSSSSGLADTQYF | TRBJ2-3 | TRBV27
CASSREYGTEGPGELFF | TRBJ2-2 | TRBV27
CASSKATGFLAGNQPQHF | TRBJ1-5 | TRBV28
CASGEYLGNTIYF | TRBJ1-3 | TRBV2
CASSSMLRNTEAFF | TRBJ1-1 | TRBV27
CASSSGSIYNEQFF | TRBJ2-1 | TRBV27
CASSLRPPGGELFF | TRBJ2-2 | TRBV28
CASSVDRTSGYYEQYF | TRBJ2-7 | TRBV9
CASSPGQFPSGNTIYF | TRBJ1-3 | TRBV5-1
CASSLQVGQGLNTEAFF | TRBJ1-1 | TRBV5-4
CASSFRPASGSYEQYF | TRBJ2-7 | TRBV28
CSVEQGLGDTEAFF | TRBJ1-1 | TRBV29-1
CASSQGAGQGNHEQFF | TRBJ2-1 | TRBV4-1
CASSIDSGGLALNEQFF | TRBJ2-1 | TRBV19
CASSPGQGAGTEAFF | TRBJ1-1 | TRBV5-5
CASSPGQGPQPQHF | TRBJ1-5 | TRBV5-1
CAFDGRGSGNTIYF | TRBJ1-3 | TRBV30
CAISEPSGRYEQYF | TRBJ2-7 | TRBV10-3
CASSIGGSYEQYF | TRBJ2-7 | TRBV19
CASSLAGGGRNEQYF | TRBJ2-7 | TRBV6-5
CASSVLGRPNEKLFF | TRBJ1-4 | TRBV9
CASSQAQGSYGYTF | TRBJ1-2 | TRBV4-3
CASSRRLAGGDNEQFF | TRBJ2-1 | TRBV4-2
CASSPIVGNKNIQYF | TRBJ2-4 | TRBV7-9
CASSLVGGLTDTQYF | TRBJ2-3 | TRBV7-3
CASSPYGTPNTGELFF | TRBJ2-2 | TRBV4-1
CASSAGGSNQPQHF | TRBJ1-5 | TRBV9
CASSYDRSHSPLHF | TRBJ1-6 | TRBV6-5
CASSQDTPLAGVQETQYF | TRBJ2-5 | TRBV4-3
CASSALLETDTQYF | TRBJ2-3 | TRBV9
CASIVTGYGYEQYF | TRBJ2-7 | TRBV2
CASRGPVNQPQHF | TRBJ1-5 | TRBV2
CASSLAYGTGEDIEAFF | TRBJ1-1 | TRBV5-6
CASSISGTAYEQYF | TRBJ2-7 | TRBV19
CASSLGGTSYEQYF | TRBJ2-7 | TRBV11-2
CASSLEQGAGYGYTF | TRBJ1-2 | TRBV7-9
CASSVLGGKSGDTQYF | TRBJ2-3 | TRBV7-3
CASSPTGTSGSYEQYF | TRBJ2-7 | TRBV7-8
CASSASGSSYNEQFF | TRBJ2-1 | TRBV7-2
CASSYSAGGGDGYTF | TRBJ1-2 | TRBV6-5
CASSPNSAGGELFF | TRBJ2-2 | TRBV13
CASSLGDMGEKLFF | TRBJ1-4 | TRBV7-6
CASPTGNGNTIYF | TRBJ1-3 | TRBV14